This is a list of T cell receptor beta chains from one sample in a study of monozygotic twins with inflammatory bowel disease. Following a re-call of the 5' RACE reads, TCRdb has one entry per CDR3 protein and lacks DNA. The sample table sets out around 380,000 distinct CDR3 sequences. Material for sequencing was blood. The receptors derive from a human donor with ulcerative colitis or Crohn's disease, or a healthy co-twin of an affected twin (not recorded which). CDR3s include the opening cysteine and the closing phenylalanine or tryptophan. Fields, in order: V gene, J gene, CDR3 protein.

V: TRBV28
J: TRBJ1-4
CDR3: CASSLQGRGLLGTIEKLFF

V: TRBV20-1
J: TRBJ2-2
CDR3: CSALSGRVDTGELFF

V: TRBV7-2
J: TRBJ2-7
CDR3: CASSLARGQYEQYF

V: TRBV7-9
J: TRBJ1-3
CDR3: CASSLVTRWNTIYF

V: TRBV10-3
J: TRBJ2-7
CDR3: CATGQGEYEQYF

V: TRBV7-9
J: TRBJ2-3
CDR3: CATLKTGTSTDTQYF

V: TRBV7-9
J: TRBJ2-3
CDR3: CASSIESDTQYF

V: TRBV3-1
J: TRBJ2-1
CDR3: CASSPTLYNEQFF

V: TRBV7-9
J: TRBJ2-4
CDR3: CASSKTQGGNIQYF

V: TRBV20-1
J: TRBJ1-6
CDR3: CSARSDSGANSPLHF

V: TRBV20-1
J: TRBJ2-7
CDR3: CSARDYFLSESWEQYF

V: TRBV7-9
J: TRBJ1-5
CDR3: CASSPKGQADQPQHF

V: TRBV7-2
J: TRBJ2-2
CDR3: CASSFRANTGELFF

V: TRBV3-1
J: TRBJ1-6
CDR3: CASSLPGGSLHF

V: TRBV9
J: TRBJ2-7
CDR3: CASSVGSWTGGGRYEQYF

V: TRBV10-3
J: TRBJ1-2
CDR3: CAISEDAGVGYTF

V: TRBV3-1
J: TRBJ1-2
CDR3: CASSQESNYGYTF

V: TRBV5-1
J: TRBJ2-2
CDR3: CASRGVIGTGELFF

V: TRBV29-1
J: TRBJ2-5
CDR3: CSVEIGLQETQYF

V: TRBV12-3/TRBV12-4
J: TRBJ2-3
CDR3: CASSFTGADTQYF

V: TRBV7-2
J: TRBJ2-4
CDR3: CASSRAVAKNIQYF

V: TRBV9
J: TRBJ2-1
CDR3: CASSRNGLAGYNEQFF

V: TRBV5-1
J: TRBJ2-6
CDR3: CASSHRQGGYSGANVLTF

V: TRBV5-1
J: TRBJ2-1
CDR3: CASRSTDTRYNEQFF

V: TRBV7-9
J: TRBJ1-2
CDR3: CASNLLRDRVDGYTF

V: TRBV20-1
J: TRBJ2-7
CDR3: CSARRPTTYEQYF

V: TRBV28
J: TRBJ1-5
CDR3: CASSLGQGYYQPQHF

V: TRBV2
J: TRBJ2-7
CDR3: CASRGDRNSYEQYF

V: TRBV5-1
J: TRBJ2-2
CDR3: CASSYGQEDTGELFF

V: TRBV21-1
J: TRBJ2-1
CDR3: CASSERRDLSYNEQFF

V: TRBV5-1
J: TRBJ1-1
CDR3: CASSSGQNEAFF

V: TRBV5-1
J: TRBJ2-7
CDR3: CASSPQGDRGLYEQYF

V: TRBV20-1
J: TRBJ2-5
CDR3: CSASRLRTSGLQETQYF

V: TRBV27
J: TRBJ2-6
CDR3: CASSQYRELSWSGANVLTF

V: TRBV4-3
J: TRBJ2-3
CDR3: CASSQFFSGATDTQYF

V: TRBV18
J: TRBJ2-2
CDR3: CASAPGLSSGELFF

V: TRBV20-1
J: TRBJ1-1
CDR3: CSARMGPGQGMNTEAFF

V: TRBV6-6
J: TRBJ2-5
CDR3: CASSYWETQYF

V: TRBV3-1
J: TRBJ2-2
CDR3: CASSPRQGSGELFF

V: TRBV20-1
J: TRBJ2-5
CDR3: CSAMLPEETQYF

V: TRBV5-1
J: TRBJ1-1
CDR3: CASRAWQGVYTEAFF

V: TRBV4-1
J: TRBJ1-6
CDR3: CASGGVSTPLHF

V: TRBV24-1
J: TRBJ2-7
CDR3: CATSDPNRHPGQGVHEQYF

V: TRBV2
J: TRBJ1-2
CDR3: CASSDGGDYGYTF

V: TRBV12-3/TRBV12-4
J: TRBJ2-1
CDR3: CASSSGTGNNEQFF

V: TRBV12-3/TRBV12-4
J: TRBJ2-5
CDR3: CASSLMDWQETQYF

V: TRBV5-6
J: TRBJ1-4
CDR3: CASSYGRTGQGGEKLFF

V: TRBV7-9
J: TRBJ1-2
CDR3: CASSPPAGVYGYTF

V: TRBV6-5
J: TRBJ1-3
CDR3: CASSYVPISGNTIYF

V: TRBV15
J: TRBJ1-1
CDR3: CATSSDSSLNTEAFF

V: TRBV2
J: TRBJ1-5
CDR3: CASSLGSGASNQPQHF

V: TRBV20-1
J: TRBJ1-5
CDR3: CSARTGISNQPQHF

V: TRBV7-6
J: TRBJ2-3
CDR3: CVSSLGGTSGTDTQYF